Listed here are 13 T cell receptor beta chains from one sample, sequenced in a study of cytomegalovirus exposure and HLA in healthy donors. Here immunoSEQ multiplex PCR was the method, and the copy in TCRdb shows in-frame clones only, minus some. Among approximately 160,000 clones, about 90% were seen once, and the ten largest hold more than 2.5%. Sequenced: PBMCs. The receptor set was obtained from a woman between 18 and 29 years old in good health and CMV-seropositive.

The gene calls are TRBV18 and TRBJ2-1, with 7 positions matching TRBD2. The CDR3 consists of 12 residues. The germline CDR1 and CDR2 sequences are KGHSH and LQKENI. V was pared by 3 bases and J by 8 bases, with 1 base of the junction left unmatched. In DNA, the CDR3 is TGTGCCAGCTCACCGGGGGGGGATGAGCAGTTCTTC. Its translation is CASSPGGDEQFF.

The V gene is TRBV4-3, the J gene TRBJ2-1; 13 bases map to TRBD2. Losses at the gene ends were 2 bases for V and 8 bases for J; bases not matched to a gene: 6. The CDR3 length is 16 residues. The germline gives CDR1 LGHNA, CDR2 YSLEER. CDR3 sequence: CASSQQGTSGVDEQFF. The CDR3 DNA sequence: TGCGCCAGCAGCCAACAAGGGACTAGCGGGGTCGATGAGCAGTTCTTC.

The chain is built from TRBV9 and TRBJ2-3, with a possible D match to TRBD2 (6 bases). V lost 0 bases and J 0 bases, leaving 14 bases between the germline ends. Germline V gene lookup returns CDR1 SGDLS and CDR2 YYNGEE. This CDR3 contains 17 residues. The CDR3 nucleotides read TGTGCCAGCAGCGTAGACGACGGGAGCGGCAGCACAGATACGCAGTATTTT. Translating gives CASSVDDGSGSTDTQYF. The variable domain in full, with the rest retrieved from reference TRBV9 and TRBJ2-3, is DSGVTQTPKHLITATGQRVTLRCSPRSGDLSVYWYQQSLDQGLQFLIQYYNGEERAKGNILERFSAQQFPDLHSELNLSSLELGDSALYFCASSVDDGSGSTDTQYFGPGTRLTVL.

The chain combines TRBV6-5 with TRBJ2-7; 16 positions agree with TRBD2. Unmatched junction bases numbered 5, after V lost 2 bases and J lost 7 bases. This CDR3 comprises 16 residues. CDR1 and CDR2 from the germline V gene are MNHEY and SVGAGI. CDR3 coding DNA: TGTGCCAGCAGTTACGGGACTAGCGGGGGGGCCGGGGAGCAGTACTTC. Protein product: CASSYGTSGGAGEQYF.

This sequence joins TRBV7-9 and TRBJ1-3; 9 bases line up with TRBD1. The CDR3 has 17 amino acids. After removal of 6 bases from V and 1 base from J, the junction contained 10 bases not matched to a gene. CDR1 and CDR2 from the germline V gene are SEHNR and FQNEAQ (reference sequence). CDR3 in amino acids: CASSDPGQGLSGNTIYF. CDR3 nucleotides: TGTGCCAGCAGTGATCCGGGACAGGGTTTGTCTGGAAACACCATATATTTT. Together with reference TRBV7-9 and TRBJ1-3, the CDR3 gives the full variable domain: DTGVSQNPRHKITKRGQNVTFRCDPISEHNRLYWYRQTLGQGPEFLTYFQNEAQLEKSRLLSDRFSAERPKGSFSTLEIQRTEQGDSAMYLCASSDPGQGLSGNTIYFGEGSWLTVV.

This clone has a single count. This chain joins TRBV14 and TRBJ2-1; 8 nucleotides line up with TRBD2. V lost 0 bases to trimming and J lost 8 bases; unmatched junction nucleotides: 9. Germline V gene data show CDR1 as SGHDN and CDR2 as FVKESK. The CDR3 consists of 16 residues. The CDR3: CASSQDRGGGFHEQFF. In DNA, the CDR3 is TGTGCCAGCAGCCAAGATCGCGGCGGGGGGTTTCATGAGCAGTTCTTC.

This chain links TRBV2 with TRBJ2-2; weak D call: TRBD2 (6 bases). The V gene's germline CDR1 is SNHLY and CDR2 FYNNEI. Trimming shortened V by 3 bases and J by 4 bases, and 15 bases separated the two germline ends. CDR3 size: 16 residues. CDR3 coding DNA: TGTGCCAGCAGTGAGGTCAGGATGGAGGGCACCGGGGAGCTGTTTTTT. Protein: CASSEVRMEGTGELFF.

V and J are TRBV7-9 and TRBJ1-4; D not certain. Germline V CDR1 and CDR2: SEHNR, FQNEAQ (reference sequence). Trimming took off 5 bases at V and 2 bases at J, with 9 bases between the two ends. There are 14 residues in the CDR3. CDR3 nucleotide sequence: TGTGCCAGCAGCCCCGGAGGGACTAATGAAAAACTGTTTTTT. The encoded protein is CASSPGGTNEKLFF.

The V gene is TRBV5-1, the J gene TRBJ1-2, with no clear D. V lost 0 bases, J lost 7 bases, and 7 bases lay in between. The CDR3 consists of 12 residues. The germline CDR1 and CDR2 sequences are SGHRS and YFSETQ. This CDR3 is CASSLGSGGYTF. The CDR3 DNA reads as TGCGCCAGCAGCTTGGGGTCCGGTGGCTACACCTTC.

The chain carries TRBV18 and TRBJ2-7, with 8 bases fitting TRBD1. In germline, CDR1 is KGHSH, CDR2 LQKENI. J gave up 0 bases and V 5 bases, and 6 bases lay outside the gene matches. The CDR3 runs to 15 residues. The CDR3 DNA reads as TGTGCCAGCTCATTGGACAGGGCCAACTCCTACGAGCAGTACTTC. Amino acid sequence: CASSLDRANSYEQYF.

The rearrangement uses TRBV15 and TRBJ2-4; no reliable D call. The CDR3 has 9 residues. V was clipped by 11 bases and J by 10 bases, with 9 bases between them. The germline CDR1 and CDR2 sequences are LNHNV and YYDKDF (reference sequence). In nucleotides, the CDR3 is TGTGCCTTTACCGGGATTCAGTACTTC. This codes for CAFTGIQYF.

DNA of the CDR3: TGTGCCAGCAGCTCCCTTGGGGACAGGGGAGCTACGCAGTATTTT. The encoded protein is CASSSLGDRGATQYF. The rearrangement uses TRBV7-3 and TRBJ2-3, with 10 bases fitting TRBD1. With V trimmed by 4 bases and J by 8 bases, 9 bases remained unmatched. Germline V gene data show CDR1 as SGHTA and CDR2 as FQGTGA. This CDR3 is built from 15 residues.

The V gene is TRBV2, the J gene TRBJ1-3, with no clear D. Trimming stripped 5 bases from V and 0 bases from J, with 11 bases between. Germline assignment: CDR1 SNHLY and CDR2 FYNNEI. The CDR3 runs 15 residues. The CDR3 sequence is CASSPPGFSGNTIYF. CDR3 nucleotide sequence: TGTGCCAGCAGTCCACCGGGTTTCTCTGGAAACACCATATATTTT.